What follows describes a single T cell receptor (beta chain). Its antigen is unidentified. These data are taken from a study of T cells expressing NK-cell markers. Study-wide background: The eight sequenced donors comprised seven who were HCMV-seropositive and one who was seronegative.

Points from the study as a whole: Where several donors were concerned, these clonotypes also led the CD3+CD56-NKG2C+ fraction.

This CDR3 comprises 14 residues. Germline CDR1 and CDR2: MNHEY and SVGEGT. Beta-chain TCR cDNA was generated via 5'RACE template switching with UMIs. No DNA is given; TCRdb re-called the 5' RACE reads and lists each CDR3 protein once. The sample table sets out 550,000 or so distinct CDR3 sequences. J is TRBJ2-1 and V is TRBV6-2 or TRBV6-3; TCRdb indicates TRBD1, and absent DNA this call remains unverified. This sequence was found in a man between 18 and 35 years old in good health. The material sequenced was blood T cells: a sorted CD56 or NKG2C T cell subset, CD4+ or CD8+ T cells, or bulk PBMC T cells (not recorded which). The CDR3 sequence is CASINRGVADEQFF.